This record covers a single T cell receptor beta chain. Its antigen is currently unknown. These data belong to a study of T cell responses to AZD1222 COVID-19 vaccine. Broader study findings: Just a handful of AZD1222 recipients tested seropositive at baseline. Targeting of unmutated variant regions was reportedly seen in nearly half of spike-specific TCRs. Donors skewed white British and female; clonal diversity was possibly underestimated. In all cases, repertoires were sampled only after the peak T cell response.

The germline gives CDR1 SGHVS, CDR2 FQNEAQ. This CDR3 is 14 amino acids long. The J segment lost 4 bases and the V segment lost 5 bases, leaving 6 bases of the junction unmatched. Sequencing used immunoSEQ multiplex PCR; TCRdb keeps in-frame clones, though not all of them. In the table there are roughly 70,000 clones, less than 90% of which are singletons. The input for sequencing was peripheral blood, taken on day 0 of AZD1222 vaccination. The sequence derives from an adult in good health. The gene calls are TRBV7-8 and TRBJ1-1, with 8 bases lining up with TRBD1. The CDR3: CASSPIRGPTEAFF. DNA of the CDR3: TGTGCCAGCAGCCCCATCAGGGGGCCCACTGAAGCTTTCTTT.